This is a list of T cell receptor beta chains from one sample in a study of metastatic and nonmetastatic thyroid tumors. Using MiXCR, TCRdb re-called clones from the PCR reads. The data contain nearly 25,000 clones, 20% to 30% of them singletons. Sequencing was performed on blood. The receptors derive from a male donor with papillary thyroid cancer or a benign thyroid nodule (not recorded which). Some clones in this sample may be carry-over from other donors' samples. Each CDR3 is given with its conserved first and last residue. D genes are given only for firm matches. Rows may omit the clone size; those that give it use once, few, many or a size class.

V gene	CDR3 length	clone size	D gene	J gene	CDR3 DNA	CDR3 protein
TRBV14	14	many	.	TRBJ2-4	TGTGCCAGCAGCCCCGGGGAAGTACGAAACATTCAGTACTTC	CASSPGEVRNIQYF
TRBV15	16	many	.	TRBJ2-5	TGTGCCACCAGCAGAGAGCCCTCGGACAGTCAAGAGACCCAGTACTTC	CATSREPSDSQETQYF
TRBV12-5	16	many	TRBD2	TRBJ2-1	TGTGCTAGTGGTTTGGTTCTAGCGGGACCGTACAATGAGCAGTTCTTC	CASGLVLAGPYNEQFF
TRBV27	13	medium-sized	.	TRBJ2-7	TGTGCCAGCAGTTTTGTACAGGGAGGCGAGCAGTACTTC	CASSFVQGGEQYF
TRBV20-1	14	.	.	TRBJ1-3	TGCAGTGCAACGAAGGCGGGGGTCGGAATCACCCTATATTTT	CSATKAGVGITLYF
TRBV9	16	many	.	TRBJ2-1	TGTGCCAGCAGCGTAGAGGGTGGGCTCCAGGCCAATGAGCAGTTCTTC	CASSVEGGLQANEQFF
TRBV12-3/TRBV12-4	14	few	.	TRBJ1-2	TGTGCCAGCAGTACCGGGACAAAGAACTATGGCTACACCTTC	CASSTGTKNYGYTF
TRBV2	14	.	.	TRBJ1-6	TGTGCCAGCAGTGTAAGCTCCTATAATTCACCCCTCCACTTT	CASSVSSYNSPLHF
TRBV7-3	13	.	.	TRBJ2-7	TGTGCCAGCAGCTTAGGCCCGAACTACGAGCAGTACTTC	CASSLGPNYEQYF
TRBV19	14	medium-sized	TRBD1	TRBJ1-1	TGTGCCAGTAGTATTCAGGGGGCGAACACTGAAGCTTTCTTT	CASSIQGANTEAFF
TRBV7-2	17	many	TRBD2	TRBJ2-5	TGTGCCAGCAGCCCGGTTAGGCTAGCGGGAGGGGGGGAGACCCAGTACTTC	CASSPVRLAGGGETQYF
TRBV12-5	17	many	.	TRBJ2-1	TGTGCTAGTGGTTTAAACCCGGGACCCAGCTCCTACAATGAGCAGTTCTTC	CASGLNPGPSSYNEQFF
TRBV20-1	13	.	.	TRBJ2-7	TGCAGTGCGAGGCGTAGTGCGGACGACGAGCACGACTTC	CSARRSADDEHDF
TRBV30	14	.	TRBD1	TRBJ1-2	TGTGCCTGGAGTGTAAAACAGGGGAACTATGGCTACACCTTC	CAWSVKQGNYGYTF
TRBV20-1	13	many	.	TRBJ2-2	TGCAGTGCTAGCCTAGCTGCGACCGGGGAGCTGTTTTTT	CSASLAATGELFF
TRBV12-3/TRBV12-4	15	medium-sized	.	TRBJ1-6	TGTGCCAGCAGTGGCCCCGGTAATTCTAATTCACCCCTCCACTTT	CASSGPGNSNSPLHF
TRBV19	13	many	.	TRBJ1-5	TGTGCCAGTAGTCGGGCTAGCAATCAGCCCCAGCATTTT	CASSRASNQPQHF
TRBV6-6	14	few	.	TRBJ2-7	TGTGCCAGCAGTTACAGGTGGAGCTCCTACGAGCAGTACTTC	CASSYRWSSYEQYF
TRBV27	14	.	TRBD2	TRBJ2-1	TGTGGCAGCAGGGCGGGAGGGACCTACAATGATCAGTTCTTC	CGSRAGGTYNDQFF
TRBV5-1	16	medium-sized	.	TRBJ1-1	TGCGCCAGCAGCTTGGAAGAAATCCCGATGAACACTGAAGCTTTCTTT	CASSLEEIPMNTEAFF
TRBV4-1	10	.	.	TRBJ2-7	TGCGCCAGAAACAGGGACGAGCAGTACTTC	CARNRDEQYF
TRBV20-1	11	medium-sized	TRBD1	TRBJ1-1	TGCAGTGCTGGGGACAGGAAGGGTGCTTTCTTT	CSAGDRKGAFF
TRBV6-5	17	many	TRBD2	TRBJ2-3	TGTGCCAGCAGTTCCCCGGGACTAGCGGGATCCGTAGATACGCAGTATTTT	CASSSPGLAGSVDTQYF
TRBV7-2	15	.	TRBD1	TRBJ1-3	TGTGCCAGCAGCCCGCCCAGGGGGTCAGGAAACACCATATATTTT	CASSPPRGSGNTIYF
TRBV6-1	14	.	.	TRBJ2-7	TGTGCCAGCAGTGAGGGCAGGGGTTCCTACGAGCAGTACTTC	CASSEGRGSYEQYF
TRBV6-2/TRBV6-3	14	few	.	TRBJ2-5	TGTGCCAGCAGTACCCGCCTAGGAGGTGGAACCCAGTACTTC	CASSTRLGGGTQYF
TRBV28	15	many	TRBD1	TRBJ2-5	TGTGCCAGCAGTCTTACAGGGGGCTTTCAAGAGACCCAGTACTTC	CASSLTGGFQETQYF
TRBV6-5	14	medium-sized	.	TRBJ2-5	TGTGCCAGCAGTTACTCGAGCCAGCAAGAGACCCAGTACTTC	CASSYSSQQETQYF
TRBV5-1	11	.	.	TRBJ2-5	TGCGCCCGCAGCTTACGCGGGACCCAGTACTTC	CARSLRGTQYF
TRBV27	14	.	.	TRBJ2-2	TGTGCCACCATCCCCGGGAGCAACACCGGTGAGCTGTTTTTT	CATIPGSNTGELFF
TRBV6-1	13	.	.	TRBJ1-2	TGTGCCAGCAGTGCAGGGAGAAACTATGGCTACACCTTC	CASSAGRNYGYTF
TRBV3-1	15	once	.	TRBJ1-2	TGTGACAGCAGCCAAGCCGGGGCGGGTGACTATGGCTACACCTTC	CDSSQAGAGDYGYTF
TRBV28	18	.	.	TRBJ2-5	TGTGCCAGCAGTACCCACCTTTTTGCCGGGGGAGTTAGGGCGACCCAGTACTTC	CASSTHLFAGGVRATQYF
TRBV20-1	12	.	.	TRBJ1-2	TGCAGTGCTAGAGATCTCGACGGCGGCTACACCTTC	CSARDLDGGYTF
TRBV7-2	14	many	.	TRBJ2-7	TGTGCCAGCAGCTTAAATGCTTCTCCTGGGGAGCAGTACTTC	CASSLNASPGEQYF
TRBV6-1	15	.	.	TRBJ1-2	TGTGCCAGCTGCAGATACACAGGGCTTGACAATGGCTACACCTTC	CASCRYTGLDNGYTF
TRBV7-9	13	many	.	TRBJ1-2	TGTGCCAGCAGCGTAACCGGGACTAGGGGCTACACCTTC	CASSVTGTRGYTF
TRBV6-1	15	few	TRBD1	TRBJ2-7	TGTGCCAGCAGTGCTACCGGGACAGTCACCTACGAGCAGTACTTC	CASSATGTVTYEQYF
TRBV20-1	16	many	TRBD1	TRBJ2-1	TGCAGTGCTTGGGACAGGGGGATCGGGGGCCCCAATGAGCAGTTCTTC	CSAWDRGIGGPNEQFF
TRBV28	15	few	TRBD2	TRBJ2-2	TGTGCCAGCAGCAAGGGGACTAGCGGGACTGGGGAGCTGTTTTTT	CASSKGTSGTGELFF
TRBV20-1	12	.	.	TRBJ1-5	TGCAGTGCTTCGTCGGGGGGTCAACCCCAGCATTTT	CSASSGGQPQHF
TRBV2	12	few	.	TRBJ1-1	TGTGCCAGCAGGGACGGAGGGATTGAAGCTTTCTTT	CASRDGGIEAFF
TRBV6-1	15	.	.	TRBJ2-6	TGTGCCAGCAGTGAAGTGGCTACTGGGGCCAACGTCCTGACTTTC	CASSEVATGANVLTF
TRBV20-1	16	many	TRBD2	TRBJ2-3	TGCAGTGCTAGAGGGACTAGCGGCCCAGTGGTTGCTACGCAGTATTTT	CSARGTSGPVVATQYF
TRBV11-1	17	many	.	TRBJ2-1	TGTGCCTTCCGGAGGGTGTTATCGGTCCAATCCTACAATGAGCAGTTCTTC	CAFRRVLSVQSYNEQFF
TRBV10-3	13	few	.	TRBJ1-2	TGTGCCATCAGTGACAGGGAGGCCAATGGCTACACCTTC	CAISDREANGYTF
TRBV27	15	.	.	TRBJ2-6	TGTGCCAGCAGTCTCAGTGGGAGTGTGGCCAACGTCCTGACTTTC	CASSLSGSVANVLTF